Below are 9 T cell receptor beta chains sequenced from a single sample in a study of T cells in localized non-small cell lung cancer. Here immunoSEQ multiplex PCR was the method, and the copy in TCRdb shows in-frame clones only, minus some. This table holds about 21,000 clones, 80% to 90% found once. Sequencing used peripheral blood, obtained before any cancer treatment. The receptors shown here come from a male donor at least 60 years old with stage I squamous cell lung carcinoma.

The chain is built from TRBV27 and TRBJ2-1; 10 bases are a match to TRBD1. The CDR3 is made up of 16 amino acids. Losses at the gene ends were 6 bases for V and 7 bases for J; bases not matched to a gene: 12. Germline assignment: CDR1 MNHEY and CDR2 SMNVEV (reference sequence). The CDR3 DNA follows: TGTGCCAGCAGCATCCTGGGACAGGGGAAGGATAATGAGCAGTTCTTC. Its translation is CASSILGQGKDNEQFF.

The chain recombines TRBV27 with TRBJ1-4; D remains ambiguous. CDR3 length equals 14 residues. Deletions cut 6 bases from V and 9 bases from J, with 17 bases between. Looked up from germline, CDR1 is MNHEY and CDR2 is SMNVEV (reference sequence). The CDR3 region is CASSPGEEKKKLFF. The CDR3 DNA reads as TGTGCCAGCAGCCCGGGCGAGGAGAAGAAAAAACTGTTTTTT.

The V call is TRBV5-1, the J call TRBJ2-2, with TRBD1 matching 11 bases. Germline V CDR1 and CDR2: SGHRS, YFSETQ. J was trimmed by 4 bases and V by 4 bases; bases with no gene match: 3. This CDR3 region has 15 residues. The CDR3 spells CASSPGTGGTGELFF. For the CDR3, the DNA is TGCGCCAGCAGCCCTGGGACAGGGGGCACCGGGGAGCTGTTTTTT.

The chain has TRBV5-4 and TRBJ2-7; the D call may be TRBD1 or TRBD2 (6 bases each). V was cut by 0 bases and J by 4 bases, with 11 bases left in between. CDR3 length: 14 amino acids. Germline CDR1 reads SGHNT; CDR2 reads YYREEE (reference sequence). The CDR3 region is CASSLEGDSYEQYF. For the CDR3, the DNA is TGTGCCAGCAGCTTGGAGGGGGACTCTTACGAGCAGTACTTC.

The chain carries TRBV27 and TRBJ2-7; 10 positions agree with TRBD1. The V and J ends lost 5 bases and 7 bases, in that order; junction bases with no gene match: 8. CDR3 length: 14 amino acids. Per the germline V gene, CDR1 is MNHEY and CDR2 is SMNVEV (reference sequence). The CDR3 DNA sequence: TGTGCCAGCAGTCTTACGGACAGGGGGGGGGAGCAGTACTTC. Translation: CASSLTDRGGEQYF.

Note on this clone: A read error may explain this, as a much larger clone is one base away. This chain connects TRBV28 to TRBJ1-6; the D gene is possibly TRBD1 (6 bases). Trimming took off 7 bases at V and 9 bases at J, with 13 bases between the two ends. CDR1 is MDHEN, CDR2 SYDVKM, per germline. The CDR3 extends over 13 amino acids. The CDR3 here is CASKPQDSSPLHF. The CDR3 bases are TGTGCCAGCAAACCCCAGGACAGTTCACCCCTCCACTTT.

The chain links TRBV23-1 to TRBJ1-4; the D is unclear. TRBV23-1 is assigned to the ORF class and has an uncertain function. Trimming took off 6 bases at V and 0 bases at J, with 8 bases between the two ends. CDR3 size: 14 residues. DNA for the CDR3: TGCGCCAGCAGCCCGACCTCAACTAATGAAAAACTGTTTTTT. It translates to CASSPTSTNEKLFF.

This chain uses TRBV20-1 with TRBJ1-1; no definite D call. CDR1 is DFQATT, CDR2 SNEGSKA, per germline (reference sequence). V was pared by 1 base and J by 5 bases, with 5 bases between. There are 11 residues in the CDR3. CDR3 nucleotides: TGCAGTGCTAGAGGGGATACTGAAGCTTTCTTT. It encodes CSARGDTEAFF.

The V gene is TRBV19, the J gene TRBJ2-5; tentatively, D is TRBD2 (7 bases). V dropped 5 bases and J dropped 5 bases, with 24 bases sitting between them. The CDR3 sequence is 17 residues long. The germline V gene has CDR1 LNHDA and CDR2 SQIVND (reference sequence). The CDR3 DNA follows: TGTGCCAGTAGTGCCACGGGGGGCGCTTGGTCAAAGGAGACCCAGTACTTC. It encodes CASSATGGAWSKETQYF.